The present T cell receptor (beta chain) was sequenced within a study of T cell responses to AZD1222 COVID-19 vaccine (dated by TCRdb to the early 2020s). Background on the whole study: AZD1222 recipients whose second dose came at about 4 weeks and those whose second dose came at about 12 weeks were combined into one group, since spike-specific TCR depth and breadth did not differ between the two schedules. TCR sequencing was performed for roughly 250 trial participants, of whom approximately 200 were given two doses of AZD1222 and about 25 were given two doses of MenACWY control vaccine. Trial participants were enrolled into age subgroups of 18-55, 56-69 and 70-plus years, which contained roughly 140, 27 and 60 TCR-sequenced participants, respectively.

The sample's time point, from its label and the paper: baseline before first vaccination. Samples from vaccinated people were obtained from the UK trials COV001 and COV002, which included a single-blind randomized controlled phase 2/3 trial of AZD1222 (ChAdOx1 nCoV-19) in healthy adults. For TCRbeta chain sequencing, PBMC samples from trial participants were taken at day 0 and at day 28 after the second dose. The CDR3 regions of human TCRbeta chains were subjected to immunosequencing. As for the authors' bioinformatics: TCRs in the repertoires were matched against a reference library of SARS-CoV-2-specific TCRs that had been generated with the MIRA antigen-specificity platform. Breadth was defined as the fraction of unique TCRs that were SARS-CoV-2-associated, and depth was defined as the fraction of total T cells that were SARS-CoV-2-associated. Using the MIRA data, every spike-specific TCR was mapped to the spike region that the TCR reacted to and assigned to either a CD4 or a CD8 class. Log10-transformed breadth and depth values were compared by one-way ANOVA with Sidak's multiple comparisons tests. Held by TCRdb, this immuneACCESS table contains in-frame sequences only and omits some clones. Under half of the omission traces to an unresolved V gene where checked; the cause of the rest is unknown. V, J and clone size are those of that table, while D and trimming were read from the DNA. For this sample there are 95,000 to 150,000 clones; approximately 87% appear just once. Less than 11% of the sample lies in the top ten.

The V end loses 2 bases and the J end loses 0 bases, and a stretch of 7 bases separates them. The CDR3 numbers 14 residues from cysteine through phenylalanine. Only the CDR3 region is kept as DNA, spanning 42 bases read in frame from base 1. Taken from the germline V gene, the CDR1 and CDR2 loops are KGHSH and LQKENI. Broader findings and caveats from the paper: Nearly half of unique spike-specific TCRs reportedly recognized epitopes outside regions mutated in the B.1.351 and B.1.1.7 variants. Conclusions about previously exposed vaccinees are limited because only 6 or 7 AZD1222 recipients were SARS-CoV-2 seropositive at baseline. Most participants were white British and females outnumbered males, and the authors suggested that clonal diversity may have been underestimated. The whole spike protein was spanned by vaccine-associated CD4 TCRs, and dominant responses were seen in regions 160-218 and 743-854. Because no samples from the day 14 peak response were available, repertoires could be characterized only after the peak T cell response. Spike-specific TCR breadth and depth rose significantly after two AZD1222 doses compared with day 0 and with MenACWY recipients. The 56-69-year group was small, and its depth increase did not reach significance, likely because of low power.

Turning to this clone: The antigen this receptor binds is unknown. It has no much larger one-base neighbor in the sample; base qualities were not kept.

The specimen was peripheral blood, collected on day 0 of AZD1222 vaccination. The receptor chain draws on TRBV18 and TRBJ1-1; the D gene is perhaps TRBD1, on 6 matching bases. This TCR derives from an adult in good health. The encoded CDR3 is CASSPGQLNTEAFF. The DNA reads as follows: TGTGCCAGCTCACCAGGACAGCTGAACACTGAAGCTTTCTTT.